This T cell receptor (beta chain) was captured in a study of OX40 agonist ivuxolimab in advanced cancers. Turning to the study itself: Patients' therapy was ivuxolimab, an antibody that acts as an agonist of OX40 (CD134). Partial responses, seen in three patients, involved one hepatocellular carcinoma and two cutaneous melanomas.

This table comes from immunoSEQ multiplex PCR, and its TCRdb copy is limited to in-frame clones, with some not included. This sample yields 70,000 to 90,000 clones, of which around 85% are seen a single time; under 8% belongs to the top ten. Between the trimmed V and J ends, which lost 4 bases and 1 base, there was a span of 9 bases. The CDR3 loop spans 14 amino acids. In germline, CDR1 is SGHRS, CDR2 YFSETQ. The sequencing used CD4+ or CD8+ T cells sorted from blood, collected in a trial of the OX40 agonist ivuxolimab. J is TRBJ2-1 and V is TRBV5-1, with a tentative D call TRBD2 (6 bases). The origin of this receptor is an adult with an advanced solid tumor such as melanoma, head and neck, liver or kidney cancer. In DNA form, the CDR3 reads TGCGCCAGCAGCCCTGGAGGGTCCTACAATGAGCAGTTCTTC. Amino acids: CASSPGGSYNEQFF.